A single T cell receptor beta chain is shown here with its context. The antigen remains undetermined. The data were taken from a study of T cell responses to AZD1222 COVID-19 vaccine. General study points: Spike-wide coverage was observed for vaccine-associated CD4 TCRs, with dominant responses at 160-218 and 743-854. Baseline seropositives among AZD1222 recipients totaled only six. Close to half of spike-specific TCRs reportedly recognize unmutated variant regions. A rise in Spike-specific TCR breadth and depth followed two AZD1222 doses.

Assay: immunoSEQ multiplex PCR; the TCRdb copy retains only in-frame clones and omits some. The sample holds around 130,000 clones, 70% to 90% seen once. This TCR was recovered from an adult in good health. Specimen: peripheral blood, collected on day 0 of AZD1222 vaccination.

The CDR3 sequence: CASSYTGGNTIYF. CDR3 bases: TGTGCCAGCAGTTATACAGGGGGAAACACCATATATTTT. This chain links TRBV12-3 or TRBV12-4 with TRBJ1-3; TRBD1 is a possible D gene (6 bases). The CDR3 loop spans 13 amino acids. Trimming took 4 bases from V and 4 from J, leaving 8 bases between them.